This TCR beta chain was sequenced in a study of T-cell reconstitution after alpha-beta-depleted transplantation in children. This clonotype was observed many times. Researchers prepared the TCRbeta library using unique molecular identifiers, the study reports. TCRdb processed the PCR reads anew with MiXCR; each CDR3 protein has one entry. In the table there are 640,000 or so distinct CDR3 sequences, 15% to 20% of which are singletons. CDR1 and CDR2 from the germline V gene are SGHTA and FQGNSA. V lost 2 bases to trimming and J lost 8 bases, with 10 bases between them. The CDR3 is made up of 12 amino acids.

This TCR was recovered from a human donor who donated a stem cell graft to a child with acute myeloid leukemia. Here the sequenced sample was PBMCs from the stem cell graft donor, taken from the stem cell graft. V gene TRBV7-2 combines with J gene TRBJ2-7; the D gene is possibly TRBD1 (5 bases). The CDR3 loop reads CASSLSVDKQYF. CDR3 DNA sequence: TGTGCCAGCAGCTTATCCGTGGACAAGCAGTACTTC.